This T cell receptor beta chain was obtained from a study of blood T cell repertoires in COVID-19. Using immunoSEQ multiplex PCR, the repertoire was profiled, and TCRdb retains in-frame clones only, with some absent. The sample records over 75,000 clones, around 80% being singletons. The sequenced sample was peripheral blood. The receptor was derived from a man between 65 and 85 years old with acute or convalescent COVID-19.

The CDR3 DNA reads TGCGCCAGCAGCTTGCAGTCTAACTATGGCTACACCTTC. It is translated as CASSLQSNYGYTF. V usage is TRBV5-1 and J usage is TRBJ1-2; D uncertain. V was clipped by 1 base and J by 0 bases, with 4 bases between them. This CDR3 comprises 13 residues. Germline-derived CDR1 and CDR2 are SGHRS and YFSETQ.